The 16 T cell receptor beta chains presented below share a single source sample, sequenced in a study of blood T cell repertoires in COVID-19. Assay: immunoSEQ multiplex PCR; the TCRdb copy retains only in-frame clones and omits some. The table includes roughly 360,000 clones, approximately 89% detected once. The sample consisted of PBMCs or T cells enriched from blood (not recorded which). The source is a man younger than 45 who had recovered from COVID-19.

This chain connects TRBV9 to TRBJ2-7, with 9 bases that match TRBD1. Per the germline V gene, CDR1 is SGDLS and CDR2 is YYNGEE. The J segment lost 5 bases and the V segment lost 3 bases, leaving 9 bases of the junction unmatched. The CDR3 sequence is 15 residues long. The CDR3 is CASSAGGQGGNEQYF. The CDR3 nucleotides read TGTGCCAGCAGCGCAGGGGGACAGGGAGGCAACGAGCAGTACTTC.

The chain has TRBV15 and TRBJ2-5; a possible D gene is TRBD1 (5 bases). V lost 3 bases to trimming and J lost 5 bases, with 19 bases between them. Germline-derived CDR1 and CDR2 are LNHNV and YYDKDF (reference sequence). The CDR3 extends over 16 amino acids. The CDR3 loop reads CATSSPSVGLEETQYF. The CDR3 DNA reads TGTGCCACCAGCAGTCCCTCGGTGGGGCTGGAGGAGACCCAGTACTTC.

This chain joins TRBV4-3 and TRBJ2-7, with D unclear. This CDR3 region has 14 residues. Germline CDR1 reads LGHNA; CDR2 reads YSLEER. The V end was cut by 2 bases, the J end by 4 bases, with 12 bases between. CDR3 coding DNA: TGCGCCAGCAGCCAACGAGGCGGCGGTTACGAGCAGTACTTC. This encodes CASSQRGGGYEQYF.

The chain is built from TRBV11-2 and TRBJ2-3; 12 nucleotides line up with TRBD2. Germline loops: CDR1 SGHAT, CDR2 FQNNGV. V dropped 5 bases and J dropped 0; count of bases not matched to a gene: 9. The CDR3 is 18 residues long. The CDR3 DNA reads as TGTGCCAGCAGCGTAGGAATACTAGCGGGGGGAAGCACAGATACGCAGTATTTT. This translates into CASSVGILAGGSTDTQYF.

This chain uses TRBV7-9 with TRBJ1-1; D ambiguous. Germline values: CDR1 SEHNR, CDR2 FQNEAQ (reference sequence). The V and J ends lost 8 bases and 1 base respectively, with 5 bases between them. The CDR3 is made up of 11 amino acids. The CDR3 DNA follows: TGTGCCAGCCACAGGAACACTGAAGCTTTCTTT. This sequence encodes CASHRNTEAFF.

Only a few counts were recorded for this clone. Other nucleotide sequences from this sample produce the same CDR3. V and J are TRBV5-4 and TRBJ2-7; D unclear. V shed 0 bases and J shed 0 bases, with 4 bases lying between them. This CDR3 has 13 residues. Germline V gives CDR1 SGHNT, CDR2 YYREEE (reference sequence). CDR3 region: CASSLASSYEQYF. CDR3 DNA: TGTGCCAGCAGCTTGGCCAGCTCCTACGAGCAGTACTTC.

The rearrangement joins TRBV5-4 to TRBJ2-2, with D possibly TRBD2 on 6 matching bases. CDR3 size: 15 residues. Between the trimmed V and J ends, which lost 0 bases and 7 bases, there was a span of 13 bases. The V gene's germline CDR1 is SGHNT and CDR2 YYREEE (reference sequence). CDR3 nucleotide sequence: TGTGCCAGCAGCTTGGCACTAGCCGTCGACGGGGAGCTGTTTTTT. It yields the protein CASSLALAVDGELFF.

This rearrangement joins TRBV7-6 to TRBJ2-5; 8 bases map to TRBD2. Germline V gene sequence: CDR1 SGHVS, CDR2 FNYEAQ. Germline trimming cut 6 bases from V and 0 bases from J; bases unmatched to any gene: 9. This CDR3 is built from 16 residues. The CDR3 bases are TGTGCCAGCAGGTCCTGGAGCGGGGGCGACCAAGAGACCCAGTACTTC. It encodes CASRSWSGGDQETQYF. Filled out from reference TRBV7-6 and TRBJ2-5, the complete variable domain reads GAGVSQSPRYKVTKRGQDVALRCDPISGHVSLYWYRQALGQGPEFLTYFNYEAQQDKSGLPNDRFSAERPEGSISTLTIQRTEQRDSAMYRCASRSWSGGDQETQYFGPGTRLLVL.

The genes are TRBV4-3 and TRBJ1-1; 12 nucleotides agree with TRBD1. This CDR3 comprises 15 residues. Unmatched junction bases numbered 8, after V lost 3 bases and J lost 9 bases. Germline V gene sequence: CDR1 LGHNA, CDR2 YSLEER. The DNA for the CDR3 is TGCGCCAGCAGCCACACCGGGACAGGGGGCCTCCAAGCTTTCTTT. It codes for CASSHTGTGGLQAFF.

The chain combines TRBV28 with TRBJ2-7, with TRBD2 matching over 14 bases. Germline V gene lookup returns CDR1 MDHEN and CDR2 SYDVKM. V was clipped by 4 bases and J by 0 bases; unmatched bases: 2. The CDR3 is made up of 16 amino acids. The CDR3 DNA reads as TGTGCCAGCAGTTCCGGGACTAGCGGGGGCTCCTACGAGCAGTACTTC. Translating gives CASSSGTSGGSYEQYF.

V gene TRBV29-1 combines with J gene TRBJ1-5; 8 bases line up with TRBD1. There are 13 residues in the CDR3. Germline V gene lookup returns CDR1 SQVTM and CDR2 ANQGSEA. After removal of 4 bases from V and 9 bases from J, the junction contained 8 bases not matched to a gene. The CDR3 loop is CSVGEQGTGPQHF. CDR3 in DNA: TGCAGCGTTGGGGAACAGGGGACAGGGCCCCAGCATTTT.

This chain joins TRBV15 and TRBJ2-3; 7 positions match TRBD2. CDR1 LNHNV and CDR2 YYDKDF come from the germline V gene (reference sequence). V lost 0 bases and J lost 6; bases outside the gene matches: 9. This CDR3 has 16 residues. This chain's CDR3 is CATSRDFSGHSDTQYF. The CDR3 bases are TGTGCCACCAGCAGAGATTTTAGCGGGCACAGCGATACGCAGTATTTT.

The chain uses TRBV15 and TRBJ2-5, with TRBD1 matching over 8 bases. J lost 2 bases, V lost 3 bases, and 11 bases had no gene match. This CDR3 spans 17 amino acids. The V gene's germline CDR1 is LNHNV and CDR2 YYDKDF (reference sequence). DNA of the CDR3: TGTGCCACCAGCAGCTGGGGGTCAGGGGGCAGGCAAGAGACCCAGTACTTC. This codes for CATSSWGSGGRQETQYF. The variable domain in full, with the rest retrieved from reference TRBV15 and TRBJ2-5, is DAMVIQNPRYQVTQFGKPVTLSCSQTLNHNVMYWYQQKSSQAPKLLFHYYDKDFNNEADTPDNFQSRRPNTSFCFLDIRSPGLGDTAMYLCATSSWGSGGRQETQYFGPGTRLLVL.

The rearrangement joins TRBV19 to TRBJ1-2, with 7 nucleotides matching TRBD1. This CDR3 has 16 amino acids. V shed 1 base, J shed 4 bases, and the junction held 9 bases outside the gene matches. Germline V gene data show CDR1 as LNHDA and CDR2 as SQIVND (reference sequence). This CDR3 reads CASSIATKTGTYGYTF. CDR3 bases: TGTGCCAGTAGTATAGCCACTAAGACAGGGACCTATGGCTACACCTTC. Based on the CDR3 plus reference TRBV19 and TRBJ1-2, the full variable domain is DGGITQSPKYLFRKEGQNVTLSCEQNLNHDAMYWYRQDPGQGLRLIYYSQIVNDFQKGDIAEGYSVSREKKESFPLTVTSAQKNPTAFYLCASSIATKTGTYGYTFGSGTRLTVV.

V and J are TRBV19 and TRBJ1-2, with a weak D call TRBD1 (5 bases). CDR3 length: 14 residues. The V end lost 2 bases, the J end lost 0 bases, and 7 bases lay between the germline ends. The germline V gene has CDR1 LNHDA and CDR2 SQIVND (reference sequence). CDR3 nucleotide sequence: TGTGCCAGTAGTATAAAAGGGGCTAACTATGGCTACACCTTC. Protein product: CASSIKGANYGYTF. Drawing the rest from reference TRBV19 and TRBJ1-2, the complete variable domain is DGGITQSPKYLFRKEGQNVTLSCEQNLNHDAMYWYRQDPGQGLRLIYYSQIVNDFQKGDIAEGYSVSREKKESFPLTVTSAQKNPTAFYLCASSIKGANYGYTFGSGTRLTVV.

The rearrangement joins TRBV18 to TRBJ2-7; D possibly corresponds to TRBD1 (6 bases). The germline gives CDR1 KGHSH, CDR2 LQKENI. Between the trimmed V and J ends, which lost 2 bases and 3 bases, there was a span of 8 bases. There are 13 residues in the CDR3. In nucleotides, the CDR3 is TGTGCCAGCTCACCAAGACAGGACTACGAGCAGTACTTC. Translated, it gives CASSPRQDYEQYF.